Ten or more counts support the clone carrying this T cell receptor beta chain. Germline V gene lookup returns CDR1 SGHTA and CDR2 FQGNSA. V was pared by 6 bases and J by 4 bases, with 8 bases of the junction left unmatched. This CDR3 has 15 residues. The source material, RNA transcripts, was used to amplify TCR beta CDR3 regions. The TCR CDR3 first-round RT-PCR relied on the HTBI primer set. Each CDR3 protein gets one entry after TCRdb re-called the multiplex PCR reads with MiXCR. This sample has over 300,000 distinct CDR3 sequences, with approximately 15% found just once. The sample is drawn from a study of T cells in Graves' hyperthyroidism and ophthalmopathy.

The chain recombines TRBV7-2 with TRBJ2-1; the match to TRBD2 covers 8 bases. The sample comprised blood. This clonotype was obtained from a woman between 55 and 75 years old with Graves' hyperthyroidism. CDR3 in DNA: TGTGCCAGCAGTTTCGGACTAGCCTTATACAATGAGCAGTTCTTC. This codes for CASSFGLALYNEQFF. The full variable domain, rest sourced from reference TRBV7-2 and TRBJ2-1, is GAGVSQSPSNKVTEKGKDVELRCDPISGHTALYWYRQSLGQGLEFLIYFQGNSAPDKSGLPSDRFSAERTGGSVSTLTIQRTQQEDSAVYLCASSFGLALYNEQFFGPGTRLTVL.